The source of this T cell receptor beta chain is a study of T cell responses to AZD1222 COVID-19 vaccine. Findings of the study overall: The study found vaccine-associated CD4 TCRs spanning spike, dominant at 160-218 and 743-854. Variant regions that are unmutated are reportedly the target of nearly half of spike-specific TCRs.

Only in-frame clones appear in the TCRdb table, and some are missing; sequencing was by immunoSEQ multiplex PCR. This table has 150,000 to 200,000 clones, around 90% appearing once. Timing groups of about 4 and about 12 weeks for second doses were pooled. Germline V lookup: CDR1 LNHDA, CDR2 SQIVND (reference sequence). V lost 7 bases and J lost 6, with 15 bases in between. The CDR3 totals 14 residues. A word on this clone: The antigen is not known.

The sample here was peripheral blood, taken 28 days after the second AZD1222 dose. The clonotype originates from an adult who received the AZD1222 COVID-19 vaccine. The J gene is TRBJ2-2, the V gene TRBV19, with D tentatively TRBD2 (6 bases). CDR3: CASTSPWGAGELFF. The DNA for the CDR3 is TGTGCCAGTACCTCCCCCTGGGGGGCCGGGGAGCTGTTTTTT.